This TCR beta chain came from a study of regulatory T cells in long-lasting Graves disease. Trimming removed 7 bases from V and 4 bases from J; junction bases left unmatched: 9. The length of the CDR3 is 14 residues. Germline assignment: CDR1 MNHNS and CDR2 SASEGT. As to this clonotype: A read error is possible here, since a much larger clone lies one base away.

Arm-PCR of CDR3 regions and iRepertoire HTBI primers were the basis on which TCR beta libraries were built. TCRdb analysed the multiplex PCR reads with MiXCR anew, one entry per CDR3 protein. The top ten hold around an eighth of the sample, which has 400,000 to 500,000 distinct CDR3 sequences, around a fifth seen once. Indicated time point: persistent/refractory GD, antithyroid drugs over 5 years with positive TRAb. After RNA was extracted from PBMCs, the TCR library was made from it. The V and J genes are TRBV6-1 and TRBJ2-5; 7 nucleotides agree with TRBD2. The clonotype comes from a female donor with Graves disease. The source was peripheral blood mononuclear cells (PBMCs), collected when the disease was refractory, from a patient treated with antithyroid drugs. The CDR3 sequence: CASNVQGGRETQYF. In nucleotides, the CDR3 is TGTGCCAGCAATGTTCAGGGAGGGCGAGAGACCCAGTACTTC.